This T cell receptor (beta chain) was captured in a study of beta chain features in type 1 diabetes. Study in general: The patients were much like the healthy donors in age, gender and cell yields. Study-wide findings and caveats: In all four CD4+ subsets, TCRB CDR3 length was significantly, moderately reduced in type 1 diabetes. Researchers cautioned that cDNA sequencing could over-represent cells with high TCR expression.

This clone was seen only a few times. Antigen specificity is unknown. Without exception, sorted populations had purity beyond 95%. Expressed TCRB transcripts got sequenced, as all isolated RNA was reverse transcribed. Profiling relied on immunoSEQ multiplex PCR, and the TCRdb table lists in-frame clones only, not all of them. Of hundreds of thousands of clones in the sample, 10% to 15% were seen once. The CDR3 is made up of 13 amino acids. The V gene lost 5 bases and the J gene lost 4 bases, with 11 bases spanning the gap. CDR1 and CDR2 from the germline V gene are ENHRY and SYGVKD. This TCR derives from a woman aged 18-29 years with type 1 diabetes. The J gene is TRBJ1-2, the V gene TRBV10-3; D remains ambiguous. Material for sequencing was naive CD4+ T cells from blood. CDR3 sequence (DNA): TGTGCCATCAGTACAGACGGTGGCTATGGCTACACCTTC. Protein: CAISTDGGYGYTF.